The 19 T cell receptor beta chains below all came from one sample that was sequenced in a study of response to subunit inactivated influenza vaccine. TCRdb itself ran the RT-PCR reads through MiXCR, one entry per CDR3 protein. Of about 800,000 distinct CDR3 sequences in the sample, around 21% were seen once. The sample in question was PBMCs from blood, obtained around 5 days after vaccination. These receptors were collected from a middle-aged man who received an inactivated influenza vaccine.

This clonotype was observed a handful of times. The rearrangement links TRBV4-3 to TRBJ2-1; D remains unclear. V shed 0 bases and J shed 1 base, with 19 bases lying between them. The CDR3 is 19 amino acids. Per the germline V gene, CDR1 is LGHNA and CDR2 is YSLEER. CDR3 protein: CASSQDFVGFLTSYNEQFF. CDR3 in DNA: TGCGCCAGCAGCCAAGATTTTGTGGGGTTTTTAACTTCCTACAATGAGCAGTTCTTC.

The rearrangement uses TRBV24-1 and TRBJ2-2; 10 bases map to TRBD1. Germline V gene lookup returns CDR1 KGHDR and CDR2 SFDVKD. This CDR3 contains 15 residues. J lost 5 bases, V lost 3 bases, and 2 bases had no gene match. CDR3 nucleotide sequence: TGTGCCACCAGTGATGCGGGACAGGGGACCGGGGAGCTGTTTTTT. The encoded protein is CATSDAGQGTGELFF.

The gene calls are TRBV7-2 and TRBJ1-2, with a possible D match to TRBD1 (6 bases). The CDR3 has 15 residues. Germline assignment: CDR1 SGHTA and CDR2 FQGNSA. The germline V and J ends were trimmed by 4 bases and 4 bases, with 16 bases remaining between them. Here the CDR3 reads CASSSTLPDSYGYTF. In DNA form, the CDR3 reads TGTGCCAGCAGCTCCACGCTGCCGGACAGCTATGGCTACACCTTC. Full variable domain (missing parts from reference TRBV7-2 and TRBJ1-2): GAGVSQSPSNKVTEKGKDVELRCDPISGHTALYWYRQSLGQGLEFLIYFQGNSAPDKSGLPSDRFSAERTGGSVSTLTIQRTQQEDSAVYLCASSSTLPDSYGYTFGSGTRLTVV.

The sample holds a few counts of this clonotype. This chain's CDR3 is CSAIKRESEQFF. CDR3 nucleotides: TGCAGTGCTATAAAGCGGGAGTCGGAGCAGTTCTTC. J is TRBJ2-1 and V is TRBV20-1; 8 nucleotides match TRBD2. The V segment lost 4 bases and the J segment 10 bases; nucleotides outside the gene matches: 6. CDR3 length: 12 residues. The germline V gene encodes CDR1 DFQATT and CDR2 SNEGSKA (reference sequence).

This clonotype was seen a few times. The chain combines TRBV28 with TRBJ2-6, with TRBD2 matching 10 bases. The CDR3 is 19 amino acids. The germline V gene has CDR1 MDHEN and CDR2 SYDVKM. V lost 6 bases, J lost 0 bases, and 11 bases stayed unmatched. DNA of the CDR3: TGTGCCAGCAGGTCCTTTGGGACTAGCGCGCTCTCTGGGGCCAACGTCCTGACTTTC. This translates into CASRSFGTSALSGANVLTF.

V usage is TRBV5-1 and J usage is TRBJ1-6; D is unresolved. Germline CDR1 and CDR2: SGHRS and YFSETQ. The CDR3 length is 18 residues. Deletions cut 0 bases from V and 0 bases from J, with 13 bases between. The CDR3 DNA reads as TGCGCCAGCAGCTTGGCGGCAGCCATAAGCTCCTATAATTCACCCCTCCACTTT. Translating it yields CASSLAAAISSYNSPLHF. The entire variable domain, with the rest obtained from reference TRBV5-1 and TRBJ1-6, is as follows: KAGVTQTPRYLIKTRGQQVTLSCSPISGHRSVSWYQQTPGQGLQFLFEYFSETQRNKGNFPGRFSGRQFSNSRSEMNVSTLELGDSALYLCASSLAAAISSYNSPLHFGNGTRLTVT.

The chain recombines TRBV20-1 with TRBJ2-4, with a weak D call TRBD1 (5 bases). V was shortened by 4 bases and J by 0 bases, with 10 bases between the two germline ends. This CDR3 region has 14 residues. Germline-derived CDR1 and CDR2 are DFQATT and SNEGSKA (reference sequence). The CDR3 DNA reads TGCAGTGCTAAAGGGGTACTAGCCAAAAACATTCAGTACTTC. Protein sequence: CSAKGVLAKNIQYF.

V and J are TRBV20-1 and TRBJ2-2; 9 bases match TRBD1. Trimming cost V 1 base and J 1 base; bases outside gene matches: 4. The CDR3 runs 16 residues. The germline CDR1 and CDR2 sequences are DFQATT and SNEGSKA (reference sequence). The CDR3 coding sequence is TGCAGTGCTAGAGTAAGGGGACAGGGGAACACCGGGGAGCTGTTTTTT. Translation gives CSARVRGQGNTGELFF.

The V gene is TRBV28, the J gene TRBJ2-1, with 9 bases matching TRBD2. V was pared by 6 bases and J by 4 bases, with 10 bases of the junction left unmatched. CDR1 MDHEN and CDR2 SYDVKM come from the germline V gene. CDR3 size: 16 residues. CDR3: CASRMTGGRAYNEQFF. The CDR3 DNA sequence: TGTGCCAGCAGGATGACAGGCGGGAGGGCGTACAATGAGCAGTTCTTC. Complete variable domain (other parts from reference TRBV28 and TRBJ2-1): DVKVTQSSRYLVKRTGEKVFLECVQDMDHENMFWYRQDPGLGLRLIYFSYDVKMKEKGDIPEGYSVSREKKERFSLILESASTNQTSMYLCASRMTGGRAYNEQFFGPGTRLTVL.

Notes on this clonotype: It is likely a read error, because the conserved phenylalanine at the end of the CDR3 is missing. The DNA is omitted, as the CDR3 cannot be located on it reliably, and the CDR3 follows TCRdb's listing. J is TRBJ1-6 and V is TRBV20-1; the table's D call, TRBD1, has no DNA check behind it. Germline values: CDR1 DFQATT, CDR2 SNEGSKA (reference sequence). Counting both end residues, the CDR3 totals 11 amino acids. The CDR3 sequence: CSARTGGVSAV.

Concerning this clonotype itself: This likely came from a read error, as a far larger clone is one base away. The CDR3, as DNA: TGTGCCAGTAGTCTGGACTCCTACAATGAGCAGTTGTTC. This encodes CASSLDSYNEQLF. The V call is TRBV12-3 or TRBV12-4, the J call TRBJ2-1; weak D call: TRBD2 (5 bases). The CDR3 has 13 residues.

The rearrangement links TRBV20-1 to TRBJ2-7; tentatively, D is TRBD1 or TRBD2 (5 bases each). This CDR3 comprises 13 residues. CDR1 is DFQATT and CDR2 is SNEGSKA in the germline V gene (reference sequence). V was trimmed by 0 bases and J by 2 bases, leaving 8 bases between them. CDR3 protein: CSAREGVAYEQYF. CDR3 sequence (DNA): TGCAGTGCTAGAGAGGGGGTGGCCTACGAGCAGTACTTC.

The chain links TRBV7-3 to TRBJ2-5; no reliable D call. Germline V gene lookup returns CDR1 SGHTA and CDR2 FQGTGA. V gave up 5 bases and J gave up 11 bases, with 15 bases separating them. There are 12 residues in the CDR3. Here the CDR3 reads CASSPPGGYQYF. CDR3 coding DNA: TGTGCCAGCAGCCCCCCCGGCGGTTATCAGTACTTC.

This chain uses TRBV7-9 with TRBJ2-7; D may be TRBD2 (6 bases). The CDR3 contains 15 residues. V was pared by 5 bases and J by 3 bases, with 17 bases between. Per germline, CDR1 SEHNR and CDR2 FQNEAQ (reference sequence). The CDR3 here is CASSPGTLSRYEQYF. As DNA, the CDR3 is TGTGCCAGCAGCCCCGGGACTTTAAGTCGCTACGAGCAGTACTTC.

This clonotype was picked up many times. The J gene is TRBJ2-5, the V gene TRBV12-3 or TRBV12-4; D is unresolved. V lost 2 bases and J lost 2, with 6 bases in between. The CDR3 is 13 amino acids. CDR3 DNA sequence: TGTGCCAGCAGTTTATCCGGGCAAGAGACCCAGTACTTC. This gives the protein CASSLSGQETQYF.

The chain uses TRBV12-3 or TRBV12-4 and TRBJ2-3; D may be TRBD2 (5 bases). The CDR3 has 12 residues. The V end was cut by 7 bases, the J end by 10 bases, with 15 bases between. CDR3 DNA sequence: TGTGCCAGCAATCCCTCTGGGAGTGCGCAGTATTTT. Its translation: CASNPSGSAQYF.

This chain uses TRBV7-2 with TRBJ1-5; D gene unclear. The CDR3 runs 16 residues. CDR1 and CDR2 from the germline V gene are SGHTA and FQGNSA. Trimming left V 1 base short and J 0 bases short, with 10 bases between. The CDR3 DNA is TGTGCCAGCAGCTTAGAGACATTTTATAGCAATCAGCCCCAGCATTTT. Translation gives CASSLETFYSNQPQHF.

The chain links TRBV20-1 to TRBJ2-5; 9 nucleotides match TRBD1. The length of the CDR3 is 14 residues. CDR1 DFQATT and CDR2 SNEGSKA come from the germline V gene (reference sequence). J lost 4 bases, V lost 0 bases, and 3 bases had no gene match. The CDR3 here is CSARDTGGPETQYF. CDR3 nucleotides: TGCAGTGCTAGAGATACAGGGGGCCCAGAGACCCAGTACTTC.

CDR3 sequence reads: CASSPSLGATEAFF. DNA for the CDR3: TGTGCCAGCAGCCCGAGCCTGGGCGCCACTGAAGCTTTCTTT. This chain uses TRBV7-2 with TRBJ1-1; unclear D gene. CDR1 is SGHTA and CDR2 is FQGNSA in the germline V gene. The V and J ends lost 5 bases and 4 bases respectively, with 14 bases between them. The CDR3 extends over 14 amino acids.